These 14 T cell receptor beta chains were sequenced from one sample in a study of cytomegalovirus exposure and HLA in healthy donors. Amplification used 60 Vbeta primers and 13 Jbeta primers. Method: immunoSEQ multiplex PCR; TCRdb's copy keeps in-frame clones and lacks some. This sample has roughly 97,000 clones, with over 60% found just once. Input material: PBMCs. All receptors derive from a young woman in good health and CMV-seropositive.

The chain couples TRBV30 to TRBJ2-1, with TRBD2 matching 16 bases. The CDR3 is made up of 16 amino acids. CDR1 is GTSNPN, CDR2 SVGIG, per germline (reference sequence). The junction had 4 bases not matched to a gene; V was cut back by 7 bases and J by 1 base. The CDR3 loop reads CALGLAGGPSYNEQFF. The CDR3 region has the DNA TGTGCCTTGGGACTAGCGGGAGGGCCGTCCTACAATGAGCAGTTCTTC.

This sequence joins TRBV6-5 and TRBJ2-7, with TRBD1 as a possible D gene (6 bases). The CDR3 extends over 13 amino acids. The V end lost 8 bases, the J end lost 3 bases, and 14 bases lay between the germline ends. Per the germline V gene, CDR1 is MNHEY and CDR2 is SVGAGI. The CDR3 nucleotides read TGTGCCAGCCGACAGGTCCTTAGCTACGAGCAGTACTTC. This translates into CASRQVLSYEQYF.

This chain uses TRBV10-2 with TRBJ1-1; 10 bases map to TRBD1. Germline CDR1 and CDR2: WSHSY and SAAADI. Trimming at V came to 7 bases and at J to 4 bases, leaving 3 bases not matched to a gene. The CDR3 spans 13 residues. CDR3 loop: CASTDRGPTEAFF. The DNA of the CDR3 is TGCGCCAGCACTGACAGGGGGCCCACTGAAGCTTTCTTT.

CDR3 nucleotides: TGTGCCAGCTCACCGGTTACTAGCGGCAAAGCCACAGATACGCAGTATTTT. It specifies CASSPVTSGKATDTQYF. The gene calls are TRBV18 and TRBJ2-3, with 8 positions matching TRBD2. V gave up 3 bases and J gave up 2 bases; unmatched junction bases: 10. CDR3 length: 17 residues. Germline V gene lookup returns CDR1 KGHSH and CDR2 LQKENI. Full variable domain (remainder filled in from reference TRBV18 and TRBJ2-3): NAGVMQNPRHLVRRRGQEARLRCSPMKGHSHVYWYRQLPEEGLKFMVYLQKENIIDESGMPKERFSAEFPKEGPSILRIQQVVRGDSAAYFCASSPVTSGKATDTQYFGPGTRLTVL.

The rearrangement uses TRBV5-6 and TRBJ2-3; D perhaps matches TRBD2 (5 bases). From germline, CDR1 is SGHDT and CDR2 YYEEEE. Trimming removed 6 bases at V and 2 bases at J, with 19 bases between. This CDR3 is 16 amino acids long. The CDR3 DNA reads as TGTGCCAGCACCCCCGGGGATTTACAAACCACAGATACGCAGTATTTT. It encodes CASTPGDLQTTDTQYF.

The V gene is TRBV7-9, the J gene TRBJ2-1; D uncertain. Germline loops: CDR1 SEHNR, CDR2 FQNEAQ (reference sequence). There are 14 residues in the CDR3. Trimming cost V 5 bases and J 6 bases, with 14 bases left between them. In DNA form, the CDR3 reads TGTGCCAGCAGCCCCCCACTACAAACCAATGAGCAGTTCTTC. Translating it yields CASSPPLQTNEQFF. Full variable domain (remainder filled in from reference TRBV7-9 and TRBJ2-1): DTGVSQNPRHKITKRGQNVTFRCDPISEHNRLYWYRQTLGQGPEFLTYFQNEAQLEKSRLLSDRFSAERPKGSFSTLEIQRTEQGDSAMYLCASSPPLQTNEQFFGPGTRLTVL.

This clone was seen a handful of times. A junction boundary mismatches the germline segment, possibly from a read error. The chain joins TRBV7-7 to TRBJ2-1, with D tentatively TRBD2 (5 bases). CDR3 length equals 16 residues. Per germline, CDR1 SSHAT and CDR2 FNYEAQ (reference sequence). The CDR3 loop reads CASSLACRRRYNEQFF. DNA for the CDR3: TGTGCTAGCAGCTTAGCGTGCCGGAGACGATACAATGAGCAGTTCTTC.

The chain couples TRBV6-6 to TRBJ2-7; a possible D gene is TRBD1 (6 bases). Germline values: CDR1 MNHNY, CDR2 SVGAGI (reference sequence). The CDR3 consists of 16 residues. Trimming shortened V by 7 bases and J by 0 bases, and 19 bases separated the two germline ends. The CDR3, as DNA: TGTGCCAGCACCTCCGCTGGTGGGGACAACTCCTACGAGCAGTACTTC. Translating it yields CASTSAGGDNSYEQYF.

The gene calls are TRBV30 and TRBJ1-6, with D possibly being TRBD1 (6 bases). The V and J ends lost 3 bases and 6 bases respectively, with 12 bases between them. The CDR3 runs 14 residues. CDR1 GTSNPN and CDR2 SVGIG come from the germline V gene (reference sequence). The CDR3 DNA reads TGTGCCTGGAGGCGGGGGGGGGCTAATTCACCCCTCCACTTT. It specifies CAWRRGGANSPLHF.

The chain carries TRBV4-2 and TRBJ2-7, with D uncertain. V shed 0 bases and J shed 1 base, with 10 bases lying between them. Germline values: CDR1 LGHNA, CDR2 YNFKEQ. This CDR3 has 15 residues. CDR3 bases: TGTGCCAGCAGCCAAGATAGGCTAGTGTCCTACGAGCAGTACTTC. As protein: CASSQDRLVSYEQYF.

The CDR3 nucleotides read TGCGCCAGCTTCGGACTAGCGGGAGCAGGAGATACGCAGTATTTT. Translation: CASFGLAGAGDTQYF. The chain links TRBV5-1 to TRBJ2-3, with 13 bases matching TRBD2. With V trimmed by 7 bases and J by 5 bases, 7 bases remained unmatched. The germline V gene has CDR1 SGHRS and CDR2 YFSETQ. The CDR3 has 15 residues.

This clone was seen just once. The DNA is omitted, as the CDR3 cannot be located on it reliably, and the CDR3 follows TCRdb's listing. The V and J genes are TRBV19 and TRBJ1-1; the D segment call TRBD1 is taken from the table without a DNA check. The CDR3 totals 18 residues, both ends included. Germline V gives CDR1 LNHDA, CDR2 SQIVND (reference sequence). CDR3 in amino acids: CASRFGEGQGSRGTEAFF.

CDR3 DNA sequence: TGTGCCAGCAGGCCAGGGTTGGGGGAAAAACTGTTTTTT. Its translation is CASRPGLGEKLFF. The V and J genes are TRBV6-6 and TRBJ1-4; TRBD1 might be the D (5 bases). Germline V lookup: CDR1 MNHNY, CDR2 SVGAGI (reference sequence). The CDR3 has 13 residues. With 6 bases removed from V and 8 bases from J, the gap between germline ends came to 13 bases.

This chain links TRBV30 with TRBJ2-5, with 8 bases matching TRBD2. The CDR3 is 15 residues long. Germline loops: CDR1 GTSNPN, CDR2 SVGIG (reference sequence). V lost 3 bases and J lost 5; bases outside the gene matches: 11. CDR3 nucleotide sequence: TGTGCCTGGAGCCCACTAGGACTAGCCGGTGAGACCCAGTACTTC. It is translated as CAWSPLGLAGETQYF. The full variable domain, in which reference TRBV30 and TRBJ2-5 provide the parts outside the CDR3, is SQTIHQWPATLVQPVGSPLSLECTVEGTSNPNLYWYRQAAGRGLQLLFYSVGIGQISSEVPQNLSASRPQDRQFILSSKKLLLSDSGFYLCAWSPLGLAGETQYFGPGTRLLVL.